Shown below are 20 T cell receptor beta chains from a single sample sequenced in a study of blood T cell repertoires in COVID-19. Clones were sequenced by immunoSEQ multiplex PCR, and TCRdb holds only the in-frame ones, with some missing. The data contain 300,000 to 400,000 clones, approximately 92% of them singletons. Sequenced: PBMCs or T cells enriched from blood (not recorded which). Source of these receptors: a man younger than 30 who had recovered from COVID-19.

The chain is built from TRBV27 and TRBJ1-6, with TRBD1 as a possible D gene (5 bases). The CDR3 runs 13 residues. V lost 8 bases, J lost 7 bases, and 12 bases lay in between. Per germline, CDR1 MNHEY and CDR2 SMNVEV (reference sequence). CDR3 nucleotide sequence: TGTGCCAGCCCTGGACACACGAATTCACCCCTCCACTTT. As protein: CASPGHTNSPLHF.

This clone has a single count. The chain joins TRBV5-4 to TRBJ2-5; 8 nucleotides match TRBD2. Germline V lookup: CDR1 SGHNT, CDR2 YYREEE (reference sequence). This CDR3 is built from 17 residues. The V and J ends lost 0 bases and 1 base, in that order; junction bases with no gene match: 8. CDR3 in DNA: TGTGCCAGCAGCTTGGGGCCAGCGGGAGTTCTCCAAGAGACCCAGTACTTC. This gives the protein CASSLGPAGVLQETQYF.

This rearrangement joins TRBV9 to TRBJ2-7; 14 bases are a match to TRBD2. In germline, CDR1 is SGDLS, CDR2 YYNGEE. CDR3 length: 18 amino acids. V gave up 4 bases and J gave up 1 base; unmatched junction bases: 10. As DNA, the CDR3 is TGTGCCAGCAGCCCCCACTTAGGGACTAGCGGGGGTTCCTACGAGCAGTACTTC. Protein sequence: CASSPHLGTSGGSYEQYF.

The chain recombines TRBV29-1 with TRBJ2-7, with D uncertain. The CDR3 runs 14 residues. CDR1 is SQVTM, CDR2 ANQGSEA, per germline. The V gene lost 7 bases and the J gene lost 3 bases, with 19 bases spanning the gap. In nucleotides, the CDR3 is TGCAGCGCCCTACGTTCCGGGTCGTTCTACGAGCAGTACTTC. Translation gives CSALRSGSFYEQYF.

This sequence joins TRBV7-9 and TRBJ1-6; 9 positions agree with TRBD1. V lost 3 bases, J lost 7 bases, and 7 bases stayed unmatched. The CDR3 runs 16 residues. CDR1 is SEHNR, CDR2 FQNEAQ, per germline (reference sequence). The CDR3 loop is CASSFGETGGNSPLHF. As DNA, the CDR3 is TGTGCCAGCAGCTTTGGAGAGACAGGGGGAAATTCACCCCTCCACTTT.

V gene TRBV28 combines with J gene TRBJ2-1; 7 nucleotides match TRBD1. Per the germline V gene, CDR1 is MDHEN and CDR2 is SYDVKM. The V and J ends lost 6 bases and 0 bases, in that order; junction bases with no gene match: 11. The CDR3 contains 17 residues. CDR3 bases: TGTGCCAGCAGCCCCCGGGACAGCTGGGACTCCTACAATGAGCAGTTCTTC. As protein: CASSPRDSWDSYNEQFF.

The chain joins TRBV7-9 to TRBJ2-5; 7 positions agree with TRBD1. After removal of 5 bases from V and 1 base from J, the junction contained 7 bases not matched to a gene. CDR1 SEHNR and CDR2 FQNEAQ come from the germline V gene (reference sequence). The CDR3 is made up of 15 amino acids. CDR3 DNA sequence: TGTGCCAGCAGCCAAAGACAGGGAATCCAAGAGACCCAGTACTTC. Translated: CASSQRQGIQETQYF.

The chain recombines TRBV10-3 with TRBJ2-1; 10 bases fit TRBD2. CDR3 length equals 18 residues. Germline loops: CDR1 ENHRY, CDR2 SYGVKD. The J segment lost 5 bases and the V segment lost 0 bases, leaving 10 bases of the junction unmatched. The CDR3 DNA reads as TGTGCCATCAGTGAGTCGCTTCTAGCGGGAGAGGATGACAATGAGCAGTTCTTC. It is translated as CAISESLLAGEDDNEQFF.

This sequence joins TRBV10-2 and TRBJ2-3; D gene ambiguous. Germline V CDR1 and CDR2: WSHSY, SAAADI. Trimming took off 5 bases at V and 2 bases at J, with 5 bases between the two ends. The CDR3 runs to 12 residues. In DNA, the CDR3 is TGCGCCAGCAGTTTGTACACAGATACGCAGTATTTT. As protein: CASSLYTDTQYF.

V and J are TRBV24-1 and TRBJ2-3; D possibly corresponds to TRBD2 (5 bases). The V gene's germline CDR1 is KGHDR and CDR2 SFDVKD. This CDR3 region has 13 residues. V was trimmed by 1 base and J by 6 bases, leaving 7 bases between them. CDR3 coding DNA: TGTGCCACCAGTGATTTTCCGGGGGATACGCAGTATTTT. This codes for CATSDFPGDTQYF.

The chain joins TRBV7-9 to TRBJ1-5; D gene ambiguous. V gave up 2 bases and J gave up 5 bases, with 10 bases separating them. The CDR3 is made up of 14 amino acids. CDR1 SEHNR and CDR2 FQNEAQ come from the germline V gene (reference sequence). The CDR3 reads CASSLTGSHQPQHF. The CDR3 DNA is TGTGCCAGCAGCTTAACGGGTTCCCATCAGCCCCAGCATTTT.

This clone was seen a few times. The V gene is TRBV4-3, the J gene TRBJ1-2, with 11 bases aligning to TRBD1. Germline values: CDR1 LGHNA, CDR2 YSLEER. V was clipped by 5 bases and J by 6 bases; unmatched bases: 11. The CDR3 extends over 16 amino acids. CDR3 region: CASSVGSRDRGNGYTF. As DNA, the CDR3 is TGCGCCAGCAGCGTAGGAAGCCGGGACAGGGGGAATGGCTACACCTTC.

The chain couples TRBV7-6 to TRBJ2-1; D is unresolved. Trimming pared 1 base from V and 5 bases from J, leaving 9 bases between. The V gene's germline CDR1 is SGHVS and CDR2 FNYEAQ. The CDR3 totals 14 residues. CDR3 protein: CASSLDARHNEQFF. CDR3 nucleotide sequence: TGTGCCAGCAGCTTAGATGCTAGACACAATGAGCAGTTCTTC.

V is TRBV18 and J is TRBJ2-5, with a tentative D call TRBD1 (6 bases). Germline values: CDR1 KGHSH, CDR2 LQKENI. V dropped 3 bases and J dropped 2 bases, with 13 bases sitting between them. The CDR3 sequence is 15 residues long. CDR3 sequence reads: CASSPGAGVQETQYF. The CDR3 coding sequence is TGTGCCAGCTCACCCGGGGCAGGGGTACAAGAGACCCAGTACTTC.

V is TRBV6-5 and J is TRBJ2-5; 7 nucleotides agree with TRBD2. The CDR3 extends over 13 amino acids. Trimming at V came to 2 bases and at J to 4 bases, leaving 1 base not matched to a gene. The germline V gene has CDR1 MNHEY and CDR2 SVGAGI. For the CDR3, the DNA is TGTGCCAGCAGTTACGGCGGGGGAGAGACCCAGTACTTC. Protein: CASSYGGGETQYF.

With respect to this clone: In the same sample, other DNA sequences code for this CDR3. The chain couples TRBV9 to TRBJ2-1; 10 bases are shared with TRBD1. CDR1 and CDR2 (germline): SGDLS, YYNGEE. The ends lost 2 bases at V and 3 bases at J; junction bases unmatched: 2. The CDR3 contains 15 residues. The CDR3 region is CASSVGTGVYNEQFF. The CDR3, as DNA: TGTGCCAGCAGCGTGGGGACAGGGGTCTACAATGAGCAGTTCTTC.

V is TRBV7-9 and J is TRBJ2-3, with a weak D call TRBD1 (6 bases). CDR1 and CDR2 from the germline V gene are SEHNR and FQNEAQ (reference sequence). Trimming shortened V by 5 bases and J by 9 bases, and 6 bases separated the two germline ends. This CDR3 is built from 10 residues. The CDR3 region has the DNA TGTGCCAGCAGCGGACAGACGCAGTATTTT. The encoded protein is CASSGQTQYF.

The CDR3 region is CASSPYMATGSTGYEQYF. The CDR3 DNA reads TGTGCCAGCAGCCCGTATATGGCGACAGGGTCAACCGGCTACGAGCAGTACTTC. The chain is built from TRBV7-8 and TRBJ2-7; 7 bases map to TRBD1. The CDR3 extends over 18 amino acids. CDR1 and CDR2 from the germline V gene are SGHVS and FQNEAQ. Unmatched junction bases numbered 19, after V lost 5 bases and J lost 3 bases.

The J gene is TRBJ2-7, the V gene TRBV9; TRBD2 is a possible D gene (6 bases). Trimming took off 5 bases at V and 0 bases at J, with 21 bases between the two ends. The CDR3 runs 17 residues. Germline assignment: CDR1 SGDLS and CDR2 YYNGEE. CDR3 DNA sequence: TGTGCCAGCAGTTTTGCGGCTAGCGAGGATTACTCCTACGAGCAGTACTTC. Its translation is CASSFAASEDYSYEQYF.

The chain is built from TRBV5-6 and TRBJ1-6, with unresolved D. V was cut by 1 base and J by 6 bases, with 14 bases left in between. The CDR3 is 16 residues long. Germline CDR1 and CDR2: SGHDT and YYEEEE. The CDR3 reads CASSLLPIAPNSPLHF. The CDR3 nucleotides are TGTGCCAGCAGCTTGTTACCCATAGCCCCTAATTCACCCCTCCACTTT.